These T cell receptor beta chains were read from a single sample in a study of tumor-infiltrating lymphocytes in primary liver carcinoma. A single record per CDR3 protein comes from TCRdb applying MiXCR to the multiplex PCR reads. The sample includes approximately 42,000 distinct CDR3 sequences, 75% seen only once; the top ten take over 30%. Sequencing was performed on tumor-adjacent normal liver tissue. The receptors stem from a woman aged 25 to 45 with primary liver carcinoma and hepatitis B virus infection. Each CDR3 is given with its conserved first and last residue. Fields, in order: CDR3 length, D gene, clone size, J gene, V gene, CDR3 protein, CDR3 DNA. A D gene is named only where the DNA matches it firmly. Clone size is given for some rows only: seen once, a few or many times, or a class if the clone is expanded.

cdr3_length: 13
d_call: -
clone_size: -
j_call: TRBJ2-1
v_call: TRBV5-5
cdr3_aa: CASSLRLVNELFF
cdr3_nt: TGTGCCAGCAGCTTGCGCCTTGTAAATGAGCTGTTCTTC

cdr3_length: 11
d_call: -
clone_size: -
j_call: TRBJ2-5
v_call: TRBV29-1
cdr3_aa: CSGRHQETQYF
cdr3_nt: TGCAGCGGTAGACACCAAGAGACCCAGTACTTC

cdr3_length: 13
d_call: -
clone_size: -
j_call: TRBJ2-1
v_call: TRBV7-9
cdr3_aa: CASSPTFGNEQLF
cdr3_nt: TGTGCTAGCAGCCCTACATTCGGAAATGAGCAGCTCTTC

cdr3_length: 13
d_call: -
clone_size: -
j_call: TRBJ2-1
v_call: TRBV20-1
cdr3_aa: CSARGVRYNEQFF
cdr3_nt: TGCAGTGCGAGAGGGGTCCGATACAATGAGCAGTTCTTC

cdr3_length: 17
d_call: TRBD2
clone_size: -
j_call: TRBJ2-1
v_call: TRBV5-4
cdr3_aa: CASSRSLTSGGTNEEFF
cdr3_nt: TGTGCCAGCAGCCGGAGTCTGACTAGCGGGGGGACAAATGAGGAGTTCTTC

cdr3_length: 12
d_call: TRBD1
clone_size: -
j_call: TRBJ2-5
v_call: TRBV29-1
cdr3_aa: CSVGTGGETQYF
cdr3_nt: TGCAGCGTCGGGACAGGGGGGGAGACCCAGTACTTC

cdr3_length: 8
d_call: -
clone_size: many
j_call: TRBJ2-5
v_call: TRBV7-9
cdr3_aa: CASSRLYF
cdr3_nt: TGTGCCAGCAGCCGGTTGTACTTC

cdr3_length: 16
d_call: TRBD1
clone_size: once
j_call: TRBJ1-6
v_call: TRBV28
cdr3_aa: CASSTHRGQVSCTLHF
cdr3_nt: TGTGCCAGCAGTACCCACAGGGGGCAGGTTTCCTGCACCCTCCACTTT

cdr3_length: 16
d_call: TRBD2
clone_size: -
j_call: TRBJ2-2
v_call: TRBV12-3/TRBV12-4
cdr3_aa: CVSSLRISGSAGELFF
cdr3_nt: TGTGTCAGCAGTTTGAGGATTAGCGGGAGTGCCGGGGAGCTGTTTTTT

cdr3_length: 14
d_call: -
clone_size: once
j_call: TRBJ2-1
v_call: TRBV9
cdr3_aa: CASSRGSLGNKQFF
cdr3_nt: TGTGCCAGCAGCAGGGGTTCCCTTGGCAATAAGCAGTTCTTC

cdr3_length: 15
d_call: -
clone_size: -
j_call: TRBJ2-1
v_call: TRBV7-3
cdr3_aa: CASSKGTSSYNKRFF
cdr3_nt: TGTGCCAGCTCCAAGGGAACGAGCTCCTACAATAAGCGGTTCTTC

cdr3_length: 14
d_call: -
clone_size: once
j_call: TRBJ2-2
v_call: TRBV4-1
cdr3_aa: CASNPGLPTGELFF
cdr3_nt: TGCGCCAGCAACCCCGGTCTCCCGACCGGGGAGCTGTTTTTT

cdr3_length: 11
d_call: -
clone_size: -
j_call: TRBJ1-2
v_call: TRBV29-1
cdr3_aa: CNVAVGNGYTF
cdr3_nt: TGCAACGTTGCGGTGGGAAATGGCTACACCTTC

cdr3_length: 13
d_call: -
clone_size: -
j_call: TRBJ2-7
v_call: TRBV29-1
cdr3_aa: CSVEGSSSYKQYF
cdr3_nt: TGCAGCGTTGAAGGCAGTAGCTCCTACAAGCAATACTTC

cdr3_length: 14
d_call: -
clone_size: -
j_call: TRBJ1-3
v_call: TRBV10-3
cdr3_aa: CANNESVSGDTIYF
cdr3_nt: TGTGCCAACAATGAGTCAGTTTCTGGAGACACCATATATTTT

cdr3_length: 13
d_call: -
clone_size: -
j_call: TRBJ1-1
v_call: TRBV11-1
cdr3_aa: CACSQTDSSEVFF
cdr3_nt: TGTGCCTGCAGCCAAACTGACTCATCTGAAGTTTTCTTT

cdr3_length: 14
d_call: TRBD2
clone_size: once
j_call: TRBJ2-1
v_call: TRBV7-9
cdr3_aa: CATSLDLVGGMQFF
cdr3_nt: TGTGCCACCAGCTTAGATCTAGTGGGAGGGATGCAGTTCTTC

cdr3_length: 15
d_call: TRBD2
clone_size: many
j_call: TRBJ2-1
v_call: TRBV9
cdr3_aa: CASSVTSGRKGEQFF
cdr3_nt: TGTGCCAGCAGCGTGACTAGCGGGAGGAAGGGTGAGCAGTTCTTC

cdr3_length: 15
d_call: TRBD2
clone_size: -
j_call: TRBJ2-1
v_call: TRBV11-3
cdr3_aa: CTSSRLAGGGYEQSF
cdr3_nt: TGTACCAGCAGCCGACTAGCGGGGGGAGGGTATGAGCAGTCCTTC

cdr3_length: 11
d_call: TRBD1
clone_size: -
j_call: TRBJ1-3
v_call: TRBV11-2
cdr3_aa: CTSSPGTVLYF
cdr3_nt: TGTACCAGCAGCCCGGGGACAGTCCTCTATTTC

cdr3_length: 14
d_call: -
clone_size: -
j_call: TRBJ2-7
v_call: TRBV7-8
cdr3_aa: CASGALLLAPEQYF
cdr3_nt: TGTGCCAGCGGCGCCCTCCTGTTGGCCCCCGAGCAGTATTTC

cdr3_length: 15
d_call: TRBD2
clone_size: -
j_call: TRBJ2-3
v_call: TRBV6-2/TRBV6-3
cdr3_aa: CASGRPAGGADTQYF
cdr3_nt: TGTGCAAGCGGTCGCCCAGCGGGAGGCGCAGATACGCAGTATTTT

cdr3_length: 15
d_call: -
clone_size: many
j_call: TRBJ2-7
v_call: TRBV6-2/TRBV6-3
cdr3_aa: CASSRDRESSYEQYF
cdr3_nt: TGTGCCAGCAGTCGCGACAGAGAGAGCTCCTACGAGCAGTACTTC

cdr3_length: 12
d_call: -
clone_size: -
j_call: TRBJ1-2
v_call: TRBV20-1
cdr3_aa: CSARVSRAGYTF
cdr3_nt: TGCAGTGCTAGAGTATCAAGGGCTGGCTACACCTTC

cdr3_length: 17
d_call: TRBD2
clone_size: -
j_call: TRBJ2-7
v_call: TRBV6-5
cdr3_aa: CTSSYLTGSGRVDEQYF
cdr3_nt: TGTACCAGCAGTTACTTGACCGGCAGCGGGAGGGTCGACGAGCAATACTTC

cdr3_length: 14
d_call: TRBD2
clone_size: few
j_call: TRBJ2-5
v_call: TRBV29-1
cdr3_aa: CSVEGTSGRETQYF
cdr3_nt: TGCAGCGTTGAGGGGACTAGCGGGAGGGAGACCCAGTACTTC

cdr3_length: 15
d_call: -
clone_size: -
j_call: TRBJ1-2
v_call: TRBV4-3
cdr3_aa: CASSQGRSSSYGYTF
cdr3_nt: TGCGCCAGCAGCCAAGGAAGGAGCTCTAGCTATGGCTACACTTTC

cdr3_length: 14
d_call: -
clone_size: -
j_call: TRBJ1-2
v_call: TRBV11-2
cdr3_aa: CASSFDRINHGYTF
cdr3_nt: TGTGCCAGCAGCTTCGACAGAATTAACCATGGCTACACCTTC

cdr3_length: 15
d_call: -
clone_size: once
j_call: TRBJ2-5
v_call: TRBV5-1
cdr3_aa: CANSLAGSNQETQYF
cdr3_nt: TGCGCCAACAGCTTGGCTGGCAGTAATCAAGAGACCCAGTACTTC

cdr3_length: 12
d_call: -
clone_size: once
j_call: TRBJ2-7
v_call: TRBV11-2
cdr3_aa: CVSSLISYEHYF
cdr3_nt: TGTGTCAGCAGCTTAATCTCCTACGAGCATTACTTC

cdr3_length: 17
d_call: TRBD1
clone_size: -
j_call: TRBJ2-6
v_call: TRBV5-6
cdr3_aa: CDSSRDSRFSGANVLTF
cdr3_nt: TGTGACAGCAGCCGGGACAGCAGGTTCTCTGGGGCCAACGTCCTGACTTTC

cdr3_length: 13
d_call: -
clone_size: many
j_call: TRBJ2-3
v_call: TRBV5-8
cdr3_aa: CASSQVDTDTQYF
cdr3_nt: TGTGCCAGCAGCCAGGTAGACACAGATACGCAGTATTTT

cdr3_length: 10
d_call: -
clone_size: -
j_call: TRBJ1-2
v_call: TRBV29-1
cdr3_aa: CSVGDYGCTF
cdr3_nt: TGCAGCGTTGGTGATTATGGCTGCACCTTC

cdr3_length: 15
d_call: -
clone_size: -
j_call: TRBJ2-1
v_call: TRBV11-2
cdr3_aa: CASTLMRASYNEQFF
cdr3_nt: TGTGCCAGTACCTTAATGAGGGCCTCCTACAATGAGCAGTTCTTC

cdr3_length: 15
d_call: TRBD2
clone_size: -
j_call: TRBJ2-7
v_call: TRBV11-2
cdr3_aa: CASSSGLGSSYEQYF
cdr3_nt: TGTGCCAGTAGCAGCGGACTAGGATCATCCTACGAGCAATACTTC

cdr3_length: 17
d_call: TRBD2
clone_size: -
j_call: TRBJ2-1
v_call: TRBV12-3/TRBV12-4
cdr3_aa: CASSLGTSGSSYNEQFF
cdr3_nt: TGTGCCAGCAGTTTAGGGACTAGCGGGAGCTCCTACAATGAGCAGTTCTTC

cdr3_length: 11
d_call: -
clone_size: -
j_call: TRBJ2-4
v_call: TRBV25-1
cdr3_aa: CASRYYDCQYF
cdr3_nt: -

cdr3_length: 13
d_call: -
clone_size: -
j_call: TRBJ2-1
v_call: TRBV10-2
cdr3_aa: CVTRSGTNYEQFF
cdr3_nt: TGCGTCACCAGGTCAGGGACAAACTATGAGCAGTTCTTC

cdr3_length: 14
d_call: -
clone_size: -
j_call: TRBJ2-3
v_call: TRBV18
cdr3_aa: CASSPATFPDTQYF
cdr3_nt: TGTGCCAGCTCACCAGCGACGTTCCCAGATACGCAGTATTTT

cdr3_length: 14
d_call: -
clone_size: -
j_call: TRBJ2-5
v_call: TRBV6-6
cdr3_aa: CASSYGYLRETQYF
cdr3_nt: TGTGCCAGCAGTTATGGCTATTTAAGGGAGACCCAGTACTTC

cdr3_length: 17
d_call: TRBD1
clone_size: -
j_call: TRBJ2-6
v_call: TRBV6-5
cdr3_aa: CASRMVQGASAANVLTF
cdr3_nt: TGTGCCAGCAGGATGGTACAGGGGGCAAGTGCGGCCAACGTCCTGACTTTC

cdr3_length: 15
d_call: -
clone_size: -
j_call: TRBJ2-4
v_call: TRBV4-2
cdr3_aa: CACSLGATGQNIQYF
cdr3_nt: TGTGCCTGCAGCCTAGGCGCGACGGGTCAAAACATTCAGTACTTC

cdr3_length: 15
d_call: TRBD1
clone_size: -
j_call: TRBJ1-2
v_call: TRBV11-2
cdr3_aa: CASSSGQSSNYGYTF
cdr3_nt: TGTGCCAGCAGCTCGGGACAGTCTTCTAACTATGGCTACACCTTC

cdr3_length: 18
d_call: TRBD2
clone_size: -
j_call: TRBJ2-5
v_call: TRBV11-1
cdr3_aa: CASSNGLAGGPVKETQYF
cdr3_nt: TGTGCCAGCAGCAACGGACTAGCGGGAGGGCCAGTGAAAGAGACCCAGTACTTC